Shown below are 14 T cell receptor beta chains from a single sample sequenced in a study of shared clonotypes between healthy human individuals. Profiled with immunoSEQ multiplex PCR; TCRdb holds only in-frame clones, not every one. The sample consists of some 1,100,000 clones, about 84% of them appearing once. The source material was memory CD4+ T cells from PBMCs. Subset specified: CD45RA-negative fraction. The source is a man younger than 30 in good health. Some clones in this sample may be carry-over from other donors' samples.

This clone showed up just once. V usage is TRBV28 and J usage is TRBJ2-1, with D possibly matching TRBD2 (5 bases). The CDR3 has 11 amino acids. Germline V gene lookup returns CDR1 MDHEN and CDR2 SYDVKM. Trimming cost V 11 bases and J 7 bases, with 12 bases left between them. The CDR3, as DNA: TGTGCCGTCTTTACTAGGAATGAGCAGTTCTTC. Its protein product is CAVFTRNEQFF.

The chain recombines TRBV11-2 with TRBJ1-4; TRBD1 matches 9 bases. CDR1 and CDR2 from the germline V gene are SGHAT and FQNNGV. The length of the CDR3 is 17 residues. V was pared by 5 bases and J by 4 bases, with 11 bases of the junction left unmatched. CDR3: CASSRTWTGAGNEKLFF. The CDR3 nucleotides are TGTGCCAGCAGCCGAACCTGGACAGGGGCGGGTAATGAAAAACTGTTTTTT.

The chain joins TRBV11-2 to TRBJ1-3; 7 nucleotides align to TRBD1. V lost 5 bases to trimming and J lost 0 bases; unmatched junction nucleotides: 7. The CDR3 consists of 16 residues. CDR1 is SGHAT and CDR2 is FQNNGV in the germline V gene. CDR3 sequence: CASSADRVFSGNTIYF. CDR3 nucleotides: TGTGCCAGCAGCGCAGACAGGGTTTTCTCTGGAAACACCATATATTTT.

V and J are TRBV7-3 and TRBJ2-2; 8 bases line up with TRBD2. This CDR3 has 15 residues. V gave up 5 bases and J gave up 8 bases; unmatched junction bases: 10. Germline lookup yields CDR1 SGHTA and CDR2 FQGTGA. This CDR3 is CASSPQRESMGELFF. CDR3 coding DNA: TGTGCCAGCAGCCCCCAGCGGGAGAGTATGGGGGAGCTGTTTTTT.

Written as DNA, the CDR3 is TGCGCCAGCAGTGAGTCGGGCAGAGATCAGCCCCAGCATTTT. Encoded protein: CASSESGRDQPQHF. This chain links TRBV10-2 with TRBJ1-5; D remains unclear. V gave up 0 bases and J gave up 5 bases, with 8 bases separating them. The CDR3 spans 14 residues. CDR1 is WSHSY, CDR2 SAAADI, per germline.

This chain links TRBV6-1 with TRBJ1-5; the D is unclear. Germline V gene data show CDR1 as MNHNS and CDR2 as SASEGT. The CDR3 length is 13 residues. Trimming took off 6 bases at V and 3 bases at J, with 9 bases between the two ends. The CDR3 nucleotides read TGTGCCAGCAGAGAACCCTTCAATCAGCCCCAGCATTTT. It is translated as CASREPFNQPQHF.

At least ten counts were recorded for this clone. The rearrangement joins TRBV9 to TRBJ2-1; D is possibly TRBD2 (5 bases). Germline V CDR1 and CDR2: SGDLS, YYNGEE. Trimming cost V 2 bases and J 10 bases, with 10 bases left between them. This CDR3 is built from 12 residues. Here the CDR3 reads CASSVAGQEQFF. CDR3 DNA: TGTGCCAGCAGCGTCGCGGGCCAAGAGCAGTTCTTC.

This chain uses TRBV6-1 with TRBJ1-5; D is uncertain. The CDR3 runs 15 residues. Trimming took 3 bases from V and 2 from J, leaving 11 bases between them. Germline V gene lookup returns CDR1 MNHNS and CDR2 SASEGT. CDR3 DNA sequence: TGTGCCAGCAGTGACCCCAGGCAAGGCAATCAGCCCCAGCATTTT. This encodes CASSDPRQGNQPQHF.

A few counts support this clone. The chain employs TRBV5-4 and TRBJ1-2; no definite D call. Germline CDR1 reads SGHNT; CDR2 reads YYREEE (reference sequence). The V end was cut by 4 bases, the J end by 1 base, with 8 bases between. CDR3 size: 13 residues. The CDR3: CASSIRFNYGYTF. CDR3 nucleotide sequence: TGTGCCAGCAGCATCAGGTTTAACTATGGCTACACCTTC.

The chain carries TRBV5-1 and TRBJ2-3, with D perhaps TRBD1 or TRBD2 (5 bases each). This CDR3 has 14 residues. V gave up 6 bases and J gave up 3 bases, with 14 bases separating them. Looked up from germline, CDR1 is SGHRS and CDR2 is YFSETQ. This CDR3 is CASMRGSRTDTQYF. The CDR3 bases are TGCGCCAGCATGAGGGGAAGTAGAACAGATACGCAGTATTTT.

V gene TRBV9 combines with J gene TRBJ2-2; D is perhaps TRBD1 (5 bases). V lost 0 bases and J 8 bases, leaving 5 bases between the germline ends. Germline V gene sequence: CDR1 SGDLS, CDR2 YYNGEE. The CDR3 extends over 12 amino acids. CDR3 sequence reads: CASSVDRGELFF. The CDR3 DNA reads as TGTGCCAGCAGCGTAGACAGGGGGGAGCTGTTTTTT.

Here the CDR3 DNA reads TGTGCCAGCAGCCCCATCGGAGTCACAGATACGCAGTATTTT. This sequence encodes CASSPIGVTDTQYF. The rearrangement joins TRBV13 to TRBJ2-3; D gene ambiguous. CDR1 is PRHDT, CDR2 FYEKMQ, per germline (reference sequence). The CDR3 is 14 amino acids. V gave up 5 bases and J gave up 2 bases, with 11 bases separating them.

This chain joins TRBV7-9 and TRBJ2-5; TRBD1 matches at 9 bases. Germline values: CDR1 SEHNR, CDR2 FQNEAQ (reference sequence). The CDR3 consists of 16 residues. V gave up 5 bases and J gave up 4 bases; unmatched junction bases: 11. The CDR3 is CASSQRRDRVLETQYF. In nucleotides, the CDR3 is TGTGCCAGCAGCCAACGCCGGGACAGGGTCTTAGAGACCCAGTACTTC.

This chain uses TRBV6-1 with TRBJ2-2; D is undetermined. V was trimmed by 5 bases and J by 7 bases, leaving 11 bases between them. The V gene's germline CDR1 is MNHNS and CDR2 SASEGT. The CDR3 is 13 amino acids. CDR3 sequence (DNA): TGTGCCAGCAGTTCGATGACTGGCGGGGAGCTGTTTTTT. Amino acid sequence: CASSSMTGGELFF.